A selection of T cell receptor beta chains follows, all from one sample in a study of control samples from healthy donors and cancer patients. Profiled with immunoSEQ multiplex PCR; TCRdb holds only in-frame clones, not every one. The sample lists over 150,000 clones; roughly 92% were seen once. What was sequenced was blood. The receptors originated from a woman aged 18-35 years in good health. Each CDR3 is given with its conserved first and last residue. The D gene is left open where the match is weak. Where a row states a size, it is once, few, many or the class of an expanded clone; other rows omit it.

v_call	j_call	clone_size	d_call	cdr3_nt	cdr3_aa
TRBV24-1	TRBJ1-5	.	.	TGTGCCACCAGTGACCATCGGACGGGGGACAATCAGCCCCAGCATTTT	CATSDHRTGDNQPQHF
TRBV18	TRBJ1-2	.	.	TGTGCCAGCTCACCACCGATAGCAGGGTCTAACTATGGCTACACCTTC	CASSPPIAGSNYGYTF
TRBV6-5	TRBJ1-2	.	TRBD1	TGTGCCAGCAGCAGGACAGGGGAGAATGGCTACACCTTC	CASSRTGENGYTF
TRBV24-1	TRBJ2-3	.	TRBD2	TGTGCCACCAGTGTCGGGGGGAGCACAGATACGCAGTATTTT	CATSVGGSTDTQYF
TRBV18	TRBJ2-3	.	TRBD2	TGTGCCAGCTCTCGAACTAGCGGAAGCACAGATACGCAGTATTTT	CASSRTSGSTDTQYF
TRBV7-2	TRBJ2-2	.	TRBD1	TGTGCCAGCAGCTTATCGAGGGACAGGGCGAACACCGGGGAGCTGTTTTTT	CASSLSRDRANTGELFF
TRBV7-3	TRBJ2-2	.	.	TGTGCCAGCAGCTTAACCAGGGACGTCGCCGGGGAGCTGTTTTTT	CASSLTRDVAGELFF
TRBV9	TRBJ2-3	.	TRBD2	TGTGCCAGCAGCGCGAGCGGGAGGGCAGATACGCAGTATTTT	CASSASGRADTQYF
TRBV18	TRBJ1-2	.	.	TGTGCCAGCTCACCACCGGGCGGCGTTAACTATGGCTACACCTTC	CASSPPGGVNYGYTF
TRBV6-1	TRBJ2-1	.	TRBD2	TGTGCCAGCAGTGATAGCGGGACCAGGAACAATGAGCAGTTCTTC	CASSDSGTRNNEQFF
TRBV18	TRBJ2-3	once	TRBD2	TGTGCCAGCTCAACGTCCGGGACTAGCGGGTCCCCAGATACGCAGTATTTT	CASSTSGTSGSPDTQYF